What follows are 11 T cell receptor beta chains derived from one specimen sequenced in a study of Graves' ophthalmopathy and Graves' hyperthyroidism. For repertoire sequencing, the TCR beta CDR3 regions were amplified from RNA transcripts. The authors performed first-round RT-PCR with HTBI primers and then a second-round multiplex PCR. TCRdb independently ran MiXCR on the multiplex PCR reads; one entry per CDR3 protein. The sample comprises 170,000 or so distinct CDR3 sequences, roughly two fifths of which are singletons, and roughly 8.9% rests with the top ten. Sample: peripheral blood. The source is a man younger than 40 with Graves' ophthalmopathy.

This clonotype was detected many times. J is TRBJ2-7 and V is TRBV20-1; TRBD2 agrees at 11 bases. The CDR3 is 14 amino acids. Germline trimming cut 5 bases from V and 4 bases from J; bases unmatched to any gene: 7. CDR1 and CDR2 (germline): DFQATT, SNEGSKA (reference sequence). As DNA, the CDR3 is TGCAGTGCTCGAGGGGGACTAGCGGATTACGAGCAGTACTTC. Amino acids: CSARGGLADYEQYF.

The CDR3 region has the DNA TGTGCCAGCACCACAGAGTCTGGGGCCAACGTCCTGACTTTC. Amino acid sequence: CASTTESGANVLTF. V usage is TRBV2 and J usage is TRBJ2-6; D gene unclear. The V end lost 7 bases, the J end lost 1 base, and 8 bases lay between the germline ends. Germline V gene lookup returns CDR1 SNHLY and CDR2 FYNNEI. This CDR3 has 14 residues.

This clonotype came up many times. The chain couples TRBV27 to TRBJ1-6; D remains unclear. This CDR3 has 15 amino acids. V lost 6 bases and J lost 10, with 19 bases in between. The germline V gene encodes CDR1 MNHEY and CDR2 SMNVEV (reference sequence). The CDR3 region is CASSVTPQVPSPLHF. The CDR3 DNA is TGTGCCAGCAGCGTGACACCCCAGGTGCCCTCACCCCTCCACTTT.

This clonotype appeared many times. The chain links TRBV20-1 to TRBJ2-5; 8 nucleotides match TRBD1. Germline values: CDR1 DFQATT, CDR2 SNEGSKA (reference sequence). The J segment lost 3 bases and the V segment lost 0 bases, leaving 3 bases of the junction unmatched. This CDR3 contains 14 residues. The CDR3 loop is CSARDGQGKETQYF. The CDR3 DNA sequence: TGCAGTGCTAGAGATGGACAGGGAAAAGAGACCCAGTACTTC.

This clonotype was counted at least ten times. The chain couples TRBV28 to TRBJ2-5, with 10 bases lining up with TRBD2. Germline V gene lookup returns CDR1 MDHEN and CDR2 SYDVKM. This CDR3 is built from 14 residues. As DNA, the CDR3 is TGTGCTACTACCGGACTAGCGGTACAAGAGACCCAGTACTTC. This encodes CATTGLAVQETQYF.

The chain employs TRBV28 and TRBJ1-2; TRBD1 agrees at 7 bases. J was trimmed by 7 bases and V by 6 bases; bases with no gene match: 8. The V gene's germline CDR1 is MDHEN and CDR2 SYDVKM. CDR3 size: 13 residues. The CDR3 DNA is TGTGCCAGCAGGCTTGCGAACAGGGGTGGCTACACCTTC. Its translation: CASRLANRGGYTF.

In its sample, this clonotype was seen many times. This chain joins TRBV28 and TRBJ1-6; D gene unclear. V was trimmed by 4 bases and J by 7 bases, leaving 2 bases between them. The germline V gene has CDR1 MDHEN and CDR2 SYDVKM. The CDR3 length is 11 residues. CDR3 sequence (DNA): TGTGCCAGCAGTTACAATTCACCCCTCCACTTT. It encodes CASSYNSPLHF.

This clonotype was found many times. This chain links TRBV6-2 or TRBV6-3 with TRBJ1-1; 8 bases match TRBD1. Germline V lookup: CDR1 MNHEY, CDR2 SVGEGT. The CDR3 runs to 18 residues. With 4 bases clipped from V and 0 bases from J, the junction kept 13 bases outside the gene matches. The CDR3 bases are TGTGCCAGCAGTTTACCCTTCCGGGACAGGCATATGAACACTGAAGCTTTCTTT. It codes for CASSLPFRDRHMNTEAFF.

This clonotype was observed at least ten times. V usage is TRBV19 and J usage is TRBJ2-7, with D unclear. V gave up 5 bases and J gave up 3 bases, with 14 bases separating them. In germline, CDR1 is LNHDA, CDR2 SQIVND (reference sequence). This CDR3 region has 14 residues. The CDR3 nucleotides read TGTGCCAGTAGTCGCGCCTTCTATAGCTACGAGCAGTACTTC. Amino acids: CASSRAFYSYEQYF.

This chain links TRBV6-2 or TRBV6-3 with TRBJ1-1; D ambiguous. Germline values: CDR1 MNHEY, CDR2 SVGEGT. Trimming removed 5 bases from V and 3 bases from J, with 10 bases in between. The CDR3 extends over 13 amino acids. This CDR3 is CASSPRGYTEAFF. CDR3 in DNA: TGTGCCAGCAGTCCTAGAGGATACACTGAAGCTTTCTTT.

DNA of the CDR3: TGTGCCAGCAGACCATGGACAGGGACCGGGGAGCTGTTTTTT. It encodes CASRPWTGTGELFF. The chain joins TRBV28 to TRBJ2-2; 8 bases are a match to TRBD1. The length of the CDR3 is 14 residues. The J segment lost 5 bases and the V segment lost 6 bases, leaving 5 bases of the junction unmatched. Germline values: CDR1 MDHEN, CDR2 SYDVKM.